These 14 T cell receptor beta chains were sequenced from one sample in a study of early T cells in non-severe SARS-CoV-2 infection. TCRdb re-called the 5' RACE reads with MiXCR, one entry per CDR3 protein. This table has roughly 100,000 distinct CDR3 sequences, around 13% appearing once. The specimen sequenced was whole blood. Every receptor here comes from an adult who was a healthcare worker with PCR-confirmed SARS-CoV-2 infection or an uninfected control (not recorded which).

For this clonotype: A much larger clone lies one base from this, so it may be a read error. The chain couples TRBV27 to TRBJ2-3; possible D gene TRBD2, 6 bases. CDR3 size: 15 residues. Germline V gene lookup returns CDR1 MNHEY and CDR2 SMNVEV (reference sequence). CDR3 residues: CTSSLGGTGLDTQYF. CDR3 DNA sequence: TGTACCAGCAGTTTAGGAGGGACCGGGTTAGATACGCAGTATTTT.

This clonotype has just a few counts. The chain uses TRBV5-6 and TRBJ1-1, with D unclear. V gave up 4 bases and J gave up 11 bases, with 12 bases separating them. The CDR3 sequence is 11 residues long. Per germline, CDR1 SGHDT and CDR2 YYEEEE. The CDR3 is CASSKAGSAFF. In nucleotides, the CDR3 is TGTGCCAGCAGCAAAGCGGGTTCGGCTTTCTTT.

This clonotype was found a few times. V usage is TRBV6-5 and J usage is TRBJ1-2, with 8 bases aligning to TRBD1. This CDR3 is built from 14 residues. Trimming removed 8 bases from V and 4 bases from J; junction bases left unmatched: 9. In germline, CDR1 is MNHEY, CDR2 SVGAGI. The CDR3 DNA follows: TGTGCCAGCTCCGACAGGGGAGGCACCTATGGCTACACCTTC. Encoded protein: CASSDRGGTYGYTF.

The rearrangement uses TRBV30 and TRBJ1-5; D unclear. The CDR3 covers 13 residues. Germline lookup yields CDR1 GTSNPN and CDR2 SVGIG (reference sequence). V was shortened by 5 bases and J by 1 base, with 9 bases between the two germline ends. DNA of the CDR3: TGTGCCTGGTCCGGACGGAGCAATCAGCCCCAGCATTTT. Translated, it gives CAWSGRSNQPQHF.

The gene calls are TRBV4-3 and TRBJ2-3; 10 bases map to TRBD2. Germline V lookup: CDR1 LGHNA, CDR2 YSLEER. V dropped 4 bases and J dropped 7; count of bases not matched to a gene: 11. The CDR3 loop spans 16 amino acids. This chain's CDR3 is CASSPETSGEGHTQYF. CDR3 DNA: TGCGCCAGCAGCCCGGAAACTAGCGGGGAGGGTCATACGCAGTATTTT.

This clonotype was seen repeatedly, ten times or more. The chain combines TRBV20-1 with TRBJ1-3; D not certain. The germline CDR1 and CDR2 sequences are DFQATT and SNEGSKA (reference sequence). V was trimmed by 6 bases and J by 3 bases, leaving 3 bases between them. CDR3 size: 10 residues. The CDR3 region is CSAFGNTIYF. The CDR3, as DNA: TGCAGTGCCTTTGGAAACACCATATATTTT.

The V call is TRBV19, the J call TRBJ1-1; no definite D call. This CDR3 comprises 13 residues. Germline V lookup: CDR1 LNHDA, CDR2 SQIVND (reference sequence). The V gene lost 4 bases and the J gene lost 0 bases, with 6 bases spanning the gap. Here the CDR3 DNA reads TGTGCCAGTAGTAACAACATGAACACTGAAGCTTTCTTT. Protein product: CASSNNMNTEAFF. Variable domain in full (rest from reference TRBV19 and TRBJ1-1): DGGITQSPKYLFRKEGQNVTLSCEQNLNHDAMYWYRQDPGQGLRLIYYSQIVNDFQKGDIAEGYSVSREKKESFPLTVTSAQKNPTAFYLCASSNNMNTEAFFGQGTRLTVV.

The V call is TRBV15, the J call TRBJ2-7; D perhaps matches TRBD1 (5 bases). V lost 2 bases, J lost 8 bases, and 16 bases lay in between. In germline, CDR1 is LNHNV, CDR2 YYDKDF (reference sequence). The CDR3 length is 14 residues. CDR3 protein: CATSRTGKYDKQYF. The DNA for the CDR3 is TGTGCCACCAGCAGAACAGGAAAGTACGACAAGCAGTACTTC.

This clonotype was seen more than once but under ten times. The DNA of the CDR3 is TGTGCCAGCAGCCTCCATACTGGAAACACCATATATTTT. Translation gives CASSLHTGNTIYF. This chain links TRBV6-5 with TRBJ1-3; D is unresolved. Per germline, CDR1 MNHEY and CDR2 SVGAGI. V dropped 6 bases and J dropped 2 bases, with 8 bases sitting between them. The CDR3 consists of 13 residues.

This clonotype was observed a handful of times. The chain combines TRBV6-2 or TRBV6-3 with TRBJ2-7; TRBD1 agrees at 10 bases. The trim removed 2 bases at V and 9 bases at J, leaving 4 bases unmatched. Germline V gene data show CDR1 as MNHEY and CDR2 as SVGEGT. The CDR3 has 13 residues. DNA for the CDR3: TGTGCCAGCAGTTACACGACAGGGGGCGCGCAGTACTTC. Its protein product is CASSYTTGGAQYF.

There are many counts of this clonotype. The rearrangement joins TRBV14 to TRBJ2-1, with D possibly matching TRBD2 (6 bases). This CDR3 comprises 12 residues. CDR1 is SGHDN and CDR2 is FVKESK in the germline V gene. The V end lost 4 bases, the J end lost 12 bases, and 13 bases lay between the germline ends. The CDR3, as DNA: TGTGCCAGCAGCCCTTCCCGGGAGTGGCAGTTCTTC. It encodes CASSPSREWQFF.

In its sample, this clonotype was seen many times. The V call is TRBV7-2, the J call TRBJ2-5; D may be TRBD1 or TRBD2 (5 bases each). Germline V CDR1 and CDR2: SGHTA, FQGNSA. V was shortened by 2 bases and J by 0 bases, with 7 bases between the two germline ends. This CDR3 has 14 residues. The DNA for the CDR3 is TGTGCCAGCAGCTTAATGGGGGACCAAGAGACCCAGTACTTC. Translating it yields CASSLMGDQETQYF.

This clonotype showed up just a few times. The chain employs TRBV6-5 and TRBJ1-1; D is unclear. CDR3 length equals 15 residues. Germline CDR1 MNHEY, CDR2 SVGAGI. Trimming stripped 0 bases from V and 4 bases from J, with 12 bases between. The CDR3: CASSYSEVLGTEAFF. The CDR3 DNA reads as TGTGCCAGCAGTTACTCTGAGGTACTAGGCACTGAAGCTTTCTTT.

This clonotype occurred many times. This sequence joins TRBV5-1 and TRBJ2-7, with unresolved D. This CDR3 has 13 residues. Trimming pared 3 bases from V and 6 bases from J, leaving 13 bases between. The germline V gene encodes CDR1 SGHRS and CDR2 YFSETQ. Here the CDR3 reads CASSYTLVGEQYF. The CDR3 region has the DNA TGCGCCAGCAGCTATACGCTAGTAGGCGAGCAGTACTTC.